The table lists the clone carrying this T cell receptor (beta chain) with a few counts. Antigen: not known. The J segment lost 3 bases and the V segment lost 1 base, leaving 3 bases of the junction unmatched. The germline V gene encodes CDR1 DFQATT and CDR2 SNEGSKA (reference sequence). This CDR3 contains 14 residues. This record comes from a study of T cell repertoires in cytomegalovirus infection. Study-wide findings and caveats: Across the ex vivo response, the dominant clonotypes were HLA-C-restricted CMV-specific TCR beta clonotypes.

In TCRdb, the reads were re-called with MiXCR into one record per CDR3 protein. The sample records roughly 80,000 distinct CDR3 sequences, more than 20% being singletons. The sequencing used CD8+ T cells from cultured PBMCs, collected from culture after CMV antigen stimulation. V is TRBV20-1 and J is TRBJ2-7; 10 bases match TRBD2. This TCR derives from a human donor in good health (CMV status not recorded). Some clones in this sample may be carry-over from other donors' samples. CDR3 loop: CSARVRLAGYEQYF. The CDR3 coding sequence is TGCAGTGCTAGAGTAAGACTAGCGGGCTACGAGCAGTACTTC.